The TCR beta chain under discussion was sequenced for a study of T cell clonality in common variable immunodeficiency. With 2 bases clipped from V and 2 bases from J, the junction kept 4 bases outside the gene matches. The CDR3 contains 15 residues. Germline lookup yields CDR1 GTSNPN and CDR2 SVGIG (reference sequence). In its sample, this clone was seen many times. The read terminates 3 residues before the CDR3 end, so the remaining end is supplied by the germline J gene. Measured with immunoSEQ multiplex PCR; TCRdb has only the in-frame clones, and not every one. The sample contains about 47,000 clones, none of them singletons.

Sequenced material: peripheral blood mononuclear cells. This chain uses TRBV30 with TRBJ1-5; the match to TRBD1 covers 9 bases. The clonotype comes from a person aged 18 to 75 in good health. This CDR3 reads CAWSSRDRGNQPQHF. The CDR3 bases that were read are TGTGCCTGGAGTTCCCGGGACAGGGGCAATCAGCCC.